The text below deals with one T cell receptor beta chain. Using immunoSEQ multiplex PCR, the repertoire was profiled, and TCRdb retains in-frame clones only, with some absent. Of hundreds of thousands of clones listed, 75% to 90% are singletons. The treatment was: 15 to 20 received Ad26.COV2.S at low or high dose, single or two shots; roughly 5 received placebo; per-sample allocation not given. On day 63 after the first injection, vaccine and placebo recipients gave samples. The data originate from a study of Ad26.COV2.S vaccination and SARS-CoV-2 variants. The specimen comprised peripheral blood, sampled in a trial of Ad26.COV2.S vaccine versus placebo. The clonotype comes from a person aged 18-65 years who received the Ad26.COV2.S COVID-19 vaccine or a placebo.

The CDR3 protein is CASSPRTADETQYF. In DNA, the CDR3 is TGTGCCAGCTCACCAAGGACAGCTGATGAGACCCAGTACTTC. The V gene is TRBV18, the J gene TRBJ2-5, with TRBD1 as a possible D gene (6 bases). V dropped 2 bases and J dropped 5 bases, with 12 bases sitting between them. The CDR3 consists of 14 residues. CDR1 and CDR2 (germline): KGHSH, LQKENI. The complete variable domain, with remaining parts taken from reference TRBV18 and TRBJ2-5, reads NAGVMQNPRHLVRRRGQEARLRCSPMKGHSHVYWYRQLPEEGLKFMVYLQKENIIDESGMPKERFSAEFPKEGPSILRIQQVVRGDSAAYFCASSPRTADETQYFGPGTRLLVL.